The clone carrying this T cell receptor (beta chain) was seen a handful of times. Its specificity is not known. Original processing notes: A per-sample median of about 100,000 TCRs was observed, with counts ranging from roughly 20,000 to 750,000. MiXCR, run by TCRdb on the 5' RACE reads, gives a single entry per CDR3 protein. The V and J calls and clone size come from TCRdb's table, not from the authors' own analysis. The sample lists 110,000 or so distinct CDR3 sequences, around a fifth seen once, with around 2.7% in the top ten. The sample originates from a study of human T cells and chemical hapten exposure. Study observations and caveats: The number of TCRs above 1 in 1000 frequency did not change after DPC sensitization.

J gave up 2 bases and V 5 bases, and 12 bases lay outside the gene matches. The CDR3 contains 18 residues. CDR1 is PRHDT and CDR2 is FYEKMQ in the germline V gene (reference sequence). Total RNA was isolated from whole blood that had not been fractionated. This rearrangement joins TRBV13 to TRBJ2-7; TRBD2 aligns across 13 bases. This receptor was obtained from a human donor in good health. CDR3 sequence (DNA): TGTGCCAGCAGCAAGGTGGGACTAGCGGGACAGTACCCCTACGAGCAGTACTTC. It translates to CASSKVGLAGQYPYEQYF.